This T cell receptor (beta chain) appears in the sequencing data of a study of blood T cell repertoires in COVID-19 (dated by TCRdb to the early 2020s). Background on the whole study: Samples from collaborators originated in the United States, Italy and Spain and spanned both the acute and convalescent phases of COVID-19. The material from the prospective study consisted of cDNA or gDNA derived from T cells, B-cell-depleted T cells, or PBMCs. Deeply sampled blood TCRbeta repertoires from subjects exposed to, actively infected with, or recovered from COVID-19 were included in the dataset. The repertoires were made available in a free public database intended to serve as a resource for research on the immune response to SARS-CoV-2. The samples were drawn from two sources: the first 160 participants of the ongoing ImmuneRACE study, and about 1,300 subjects contributed by 6 global collaborators. A de-identified subject ID, COVID-19 status, age in years and sex were almost always included in the sample metadata. HLA class I and class II types, where available, came from metadata supplied by the sample provider rather than from assay-based typing.

General findings and caveats noted by the study authors: The quantity of clinical and demographic metadata differed by source and by participant and was supplied without curation.

For this clone: It has no known antigen specificity. Per-nucleotide qualities are absent, and no much larger clonotype sits a single base away.

A distance of 15 bases separates the germline ends of V and J, which lose 6 bases and 0 bases respectively. Taken from the germline V gene, the CDR1 and CDR2 loops are SGHRS and YFSETQ. Measured from the cysteine to the phenylalanine, the CDR3 is 15 residues long. Only CDR3 DNA is held: 45 bases, read in frame from base 1. The immunoSEQ Assay, a bias-controlled multiplex PCR, was used to amplify TCRbeta CDR3 regions from genomic DNA. For the original study's pipeline: The number of nucleated cells in each sample was estimated from the amplification of reference gene primers within the assay. To quantify the absolute abundance of each unique TCRbeta CDR3 rearrangement, sequence reads were collapsed and filtered. Productive Simpson clonality was computed per sample as the square root of Simpson's diversity index over productive rearrangements. TCRdb provides this immuneACCESS table in a form limited to in-frame rearrangements. Some clones are lacking; in checked studies, under half of them reflect an unresolved V gene, and why the rest are absent is not known. The D gene and trimming were derived from the DNA, and the V and J assignments and clone size from that table. This sample has 55,000 to 75,000 clones in its table, and about 68% of those were observed once. The ten largest clones represent 35% to 45% of the sample.

The collaborating institutions used their own protocols to collect whole blood in K2EDTA tubes. For TCRbeta analysis, collaborator samples were shipped as frozen whole blood, as isolated PBMCs, or as DNA extracted from either sample type. The clonotype originates from a woman in her 70s with acute or convalescent COVID-19. The V and J genes are TRBV5-1 and TRBJ1-1; D gene: possibly TRBD1, on 6 matching bases. Source material: peripheral blood. The CDR3 reads CASTKQQGVNTEAFF. The DNA is TGCGCCAGCACTAAACAACAGGGAGTGAACACTGAAGCTTTCTTT.